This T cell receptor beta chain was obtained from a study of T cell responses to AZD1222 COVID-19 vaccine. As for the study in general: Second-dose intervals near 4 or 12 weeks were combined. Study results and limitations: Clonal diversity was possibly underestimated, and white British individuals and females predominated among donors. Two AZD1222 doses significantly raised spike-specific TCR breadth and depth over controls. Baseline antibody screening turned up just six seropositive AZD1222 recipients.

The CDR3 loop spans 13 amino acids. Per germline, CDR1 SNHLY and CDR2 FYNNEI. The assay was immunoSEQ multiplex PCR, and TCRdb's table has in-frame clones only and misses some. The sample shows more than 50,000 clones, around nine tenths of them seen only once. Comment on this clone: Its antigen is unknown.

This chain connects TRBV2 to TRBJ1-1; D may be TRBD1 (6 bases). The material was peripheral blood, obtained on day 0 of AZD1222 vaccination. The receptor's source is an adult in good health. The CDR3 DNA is TGTGCTGGTAAGGGGGAGATGAACACTGAAGCTTTCTTT. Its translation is CAGKGEMNTEAFF.